The 10 T cell receptor beta chains in this list originate from one sample, sequenced in a study of a mutant IDH1 vaccine in newly diagnosed glioma. Specified time point: week 35, safety follow-up. Vaccinated patients received 300 ug of mutant IDH1 20-mer peptide per dose, with topical imiquimod. The data were produced by immunoSEQ multiplex PCR, yet TCRdb's version contains in-frame clones alone and is incomplete. This sample has some 33,000 clones, with approximately 79% found just once. No cognate antigen is known for these TCRs. The sequenced sample was PBMCs, obtained from a glioma patient whose treatment included an IDH1 peptide vaccine. These receptors originate from a woman between 25 and 40 years old with glioma. Some clones in this sample may be carry-over from other donors' samples.

This chain connects TRBV5-6 to TRBJ1-2; no clear D. The germline V and J ends were trimmed by 0 bases and 4 bases, with 10 bases remaining between them. CDR1 SGHDT and CDR2 YYEEEE come from the germline V gene. This CDR3 has 14 residues. The CDR3 region has the DNA TGTGCCAGCAGCTTGGGCTCCCCGACCTATGGCTACACCTTC. This encodes CASSLGSPTYGYTF.

This chain links TRBV6-5 with TRBJ2-7; D might be TRBD1 (6 bases). Trimming shortened V by 4 bases and J by 4 bases, and 14 bases separated the two germline ends. CDR3 size: 14 residues. In germline, CDR1 is MNHEY, CDR2 SVGAGI. The CDR3 protein is CASSLAGATYEQYF. The CDR3 DNA reads TGTGCCAGCAGTTTGGCAGGGGCCACTTACGAGCAGTACTTC.

J is TRBJ2-3 and V is TRBV30; no definite D call. The V and J ends lost 1 base and 6 bases respectively, with 8 bases between them. The CDR3 length is 12 residues. Looked up from germline, CDR1 is GTSNPN and CDR2 is SVGIG (reference sequence). CDR3 in amino acids: CAWSGVADTQYF. The DNA of the CDR3 is TGTGCCTGGAGTGGTGTGGCTGATACGCAGTATTTT.

This clone appeared once. This chain's CDR3 is CASKSGNTEAFF. The CDR3 DNA sequence: TGTGCCAGCAAGTCAGGGAACACTGAAGCTTTCTTT. The J gene is TRBJ1-1, the V gene TRBV6-6; D ambiguous. Trimming cost V 7 bases and J 1 base, with 7 bases left between them. CDR3 size: 12 residues. Looked up from germline, CDR1 is MNHNY and CDR2 is SVGAGI (reference sequence).

The gene calls are TRBV14 and TRBJ1-3; TRBD1 matches 8 bases. Trimming at V came to 6 bases and at J to 0 bases, leaving 16 bases not matched to a gene. CDR1 and CDR2 (germline): SGHDN, FVKESK. The CDR3 has 19 residues. The CDR3 region has the DNA TGTGCCAGCAGACCGACGGGACAGGCTGCAGGTTACTCTGGAAACACCATATATTTT. Translation gives CASRPTGQAAGYSGNTIYF.

The chain carries TRBV19 and TRBJ1-4, with D hard to call. Trimming removed 2 bases at V and 7 bases at J, with 11 bases between. The CDR3 has 14 amino acids. CDR1 is LNHDA and CDR2 is SQIVND in the germline V gene (reference sequence). The CDR3 DNA reads as TGTGCCAGTAGTATAAACATCGGTTTTGAAAAACTGTTTTTT. Its protein is CASSINIGFEKLFF.

This clone was recorded only once. The chain couples TRBV11-3 to TRBJ2-7, with TRBD2 matching over 9 bases. CDR3 size: 15 residues. The germline CDR1 and CDR2 sequences are SGHNT and YENEEA. Trimming cost V 3 bases and J 0 bases; bases outside gene matches: 3. As DNA, the CDR3 is TGTGCCAGCAGCTTTAGAGCGGGGGGCTCCTACGAGCAGTACTTC. This codes for CASSFRAGGSYEQYF.

The J gene is TRBJ1-1, the V gene TRBV10-3; 9 bases agree with TRBD1. Germline loops: CDR1 ENHRY, CDR2 SYGVKD. J lost 0 bases, V lost 7 bases, and 9 bases had no gene match. The length of the CDR3 is 16 residues. CDR3 loop: CAIKPTGGGMNTEAFF. For the CDR3, the DNA is TGTGCCATCAAACCGACAGGGGGAGGAATGAACACTGAAGCTTTCTTT.

This sequence joins TRBV29-1 and TRBJ2-2, with TRBD2 matching over 7 bases. The germline gives CDR1 SQVTM, CDR2 ANQGSEA. This CDR3 is built from 13 residues. The V gene end was trimmed by 7 bases and the J gene end by 1 base; junction bases not matched to a gene: 3. The CDR3 DNA follows: TGCAGCGCTAGCGGAGGGAACACCGGGGAGCTGTTTTTT. The encoded protein is CSASGGNTGELFF.

This clone was found once. The chain is built from TRBV5-4 and TRBJ1-3; possibly TRBD1 for D (6 bases). V lost 4 bases and J 4 bases, leaving 18 bases between the germline ends. CDR1 is SGHNT and CDR2 is YYREEE in the germline V gene (reference sequence). The CDR3 extends over 16 amino acids. The chain's CDR3 is CASSQRSGGGGNTIYF. CDR3 coding DNA: TGTGCCAGCAGCCAAAGGTCGGGGGGCGGAGGAAACACCATATATTTT.